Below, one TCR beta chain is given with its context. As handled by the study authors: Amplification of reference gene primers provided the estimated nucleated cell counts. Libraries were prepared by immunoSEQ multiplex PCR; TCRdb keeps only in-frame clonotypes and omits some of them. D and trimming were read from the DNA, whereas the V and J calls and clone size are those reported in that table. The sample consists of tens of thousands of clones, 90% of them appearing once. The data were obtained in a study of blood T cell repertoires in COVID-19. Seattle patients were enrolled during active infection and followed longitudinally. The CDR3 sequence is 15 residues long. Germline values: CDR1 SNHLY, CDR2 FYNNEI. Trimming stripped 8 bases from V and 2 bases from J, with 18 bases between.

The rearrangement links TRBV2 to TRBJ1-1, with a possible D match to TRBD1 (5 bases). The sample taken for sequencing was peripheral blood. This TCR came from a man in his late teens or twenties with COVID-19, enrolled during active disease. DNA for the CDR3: TGTGCCAGCGGGAGGGACGTAGCGCTAAACACTGAAGCTTTCTTT. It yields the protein CASGRDVALNTEAFF.